Here is one T cell receptor beta chain with its context. Its target is not known. Germline CDR1 and CDR2: SGDLS and YYNGEE. The CDR3 length is 16 residues. The V end lost 3 bases, the J end lost 4 bases, and 19 bases lay between the germline ends. The sample comes from a study of graft-versus-host responses after intestinal transplantation. The repertoire was sequenced with immunoSEQ multiplex PCR; TCRdb's copy has only in-frame clones and lacks some. This table has about 51,000 clones, around 96% appearing once. Study-level findings and limits: GvH clones were identified in recipient marrow, with some first appearing in ileum or blood. Allografts from individuals with graft-donor T cell macrochimerism displayed high graft-versus-host to host-versus-graft clonal ratios.

The receptor comes from a human donor who was the organ donor for an intestinal transplant. This specimen consisted of unstimulated CD8+ T cells sorted from spleen or lymph node cells, obtained before transplant. V usage is TRBV9 and J usage is TRBJ1-2; D ambiguous. CDR3 bases: TGTGCCAGCAGCGGTGCTCTGAAGGGCCTGATCTATGGCTACACCTTC. Its protein product is CASSGALKGLIYGYTF.